This record covers a single T cell receptor (beta chain). Its antigen remains unidentified. Base qualities are not at hand, and no much larger clone is one base apart. TCRbeta CDR3 regions were amplified from genomic DNA by means of the immunoSEQ Assay, a bias-controlled multiplex PCR. Per the authors' processing: Within the assay, amplification of reference gene primers was used to estimate how many nucleated cells each sample contained. Sequence reads were collapsed and filtered to measure the absolute abundance of every unique TCRbeta CDR3 rearrangement. For each sample, productive Simpson clonality was calculated as the square root of Simpson's diversity index over productive rearrangements. The table comes from immuneACCESS by way of TCRdb, which keeps in-frame sequences with V and J called. Part of the clones is missing from these tables; in studies checked, under half for an unresolved V gene and the rest for unknown reasons. That table furnishes V, J and clone size, whereas the DNA furnished D and trimming. The sample profile shows roughly 250,000 clones; around 85% of them were found once. The ten largest clones represent roughly 4% of the sample.

The data originate from a study of blood T cell repertoires in COVID-19 (dated by TCRdb to 2018 to 2021). Regarding the research as a whole: The collaborator samples originated in the United States, Italy and Spain and spanned the acute and convalescent phases of COVID-19. The material from the prospective study consisted of cDNA or gDNA derived from T cells, B-cell-depleted T cells, or PBMCs. Deeply sampled blood TCRbeta repertoires from subjects exposed to, actively infected with, or recovered from COVID-19 were included in the dataset. The repertoires were released in a freely available public database meant as a resource for research on the immune response to SARS-CoV-2. The samples were drawn from two sources: the first 160 participants of the ongoing ImmuneRACE study, and 950 to 1,500 subjects contributed by 6 global collaborators. Sample metadata almost always included a de-identified subject ID, COVID-19 status, age in years and sex. Where available, HLA class I and class II types were obtained from metadata supplied by the sample provider rather than from assay-based typing. What the authors observed across the whole study: The quantity of clinical and demographic metadata differed by source and by participant and was supplied without curation.

V is pruned by 4 bases and J by 3 bases, leaving 6 bases of the junction without a gene match. The CDR3 measures 16 amino acids from cysteine to phenylalanine. The sequence is cut down to CDR3 DNA, 48 bases in frame from base 1. Via the germline V gene, CDR1 is LGHNA and CDR2 YNFKEQ. Whole blood was collected in K2EDTA tubes by collaborating institutions according to the institutions' own protocols. For TCRbeta analysis, collaborators shipped samples as frozen whole blood, isolated PBMCs, or DNA extracted from either of those sample types. This chain is built from TRBV4-2 and TRBJ1-1; 12 bases in the middle match TRBD1. The sample taken for sequencing was peripheral blood. This receptor was obtained from a woman aged 40 to 55 with active or convalescent COVID-19. The nucleotide sequence is given as TGTGCCAGCAGCCTTGGGACAGGGGGCACGTACACTGAAGCTTTCTTT. Translated, it gives CASSLGTGGTYTEAFF.